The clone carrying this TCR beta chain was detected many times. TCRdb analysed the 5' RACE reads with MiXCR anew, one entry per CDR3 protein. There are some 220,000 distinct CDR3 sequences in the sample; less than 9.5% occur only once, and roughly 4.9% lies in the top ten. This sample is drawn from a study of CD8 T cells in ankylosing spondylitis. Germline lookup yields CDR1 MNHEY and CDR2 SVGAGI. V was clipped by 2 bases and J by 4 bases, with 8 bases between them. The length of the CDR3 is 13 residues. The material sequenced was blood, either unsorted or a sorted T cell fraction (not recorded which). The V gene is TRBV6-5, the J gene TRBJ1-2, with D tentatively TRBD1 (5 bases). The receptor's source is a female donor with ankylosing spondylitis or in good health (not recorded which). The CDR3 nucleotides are TGTGCCAGCAGTTACCAGGGCGCCTATGGCTACACCTTC. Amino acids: CASSYQGAYGYTF.